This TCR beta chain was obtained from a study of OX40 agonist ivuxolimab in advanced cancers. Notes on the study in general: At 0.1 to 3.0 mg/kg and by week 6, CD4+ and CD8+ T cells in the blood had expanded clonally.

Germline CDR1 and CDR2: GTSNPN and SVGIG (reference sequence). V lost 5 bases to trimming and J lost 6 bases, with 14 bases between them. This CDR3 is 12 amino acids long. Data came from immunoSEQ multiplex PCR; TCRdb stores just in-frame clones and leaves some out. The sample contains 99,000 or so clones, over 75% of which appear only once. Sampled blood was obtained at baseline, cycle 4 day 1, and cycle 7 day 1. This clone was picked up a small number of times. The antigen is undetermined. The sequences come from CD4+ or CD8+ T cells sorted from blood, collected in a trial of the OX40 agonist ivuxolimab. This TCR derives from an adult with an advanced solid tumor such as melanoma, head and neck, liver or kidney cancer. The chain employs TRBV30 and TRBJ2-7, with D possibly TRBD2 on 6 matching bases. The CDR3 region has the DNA TGTGCCTGGTGCCCTCTGGGAGGCGAGCAGTACTTC. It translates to CAWCPLGGEQYF.